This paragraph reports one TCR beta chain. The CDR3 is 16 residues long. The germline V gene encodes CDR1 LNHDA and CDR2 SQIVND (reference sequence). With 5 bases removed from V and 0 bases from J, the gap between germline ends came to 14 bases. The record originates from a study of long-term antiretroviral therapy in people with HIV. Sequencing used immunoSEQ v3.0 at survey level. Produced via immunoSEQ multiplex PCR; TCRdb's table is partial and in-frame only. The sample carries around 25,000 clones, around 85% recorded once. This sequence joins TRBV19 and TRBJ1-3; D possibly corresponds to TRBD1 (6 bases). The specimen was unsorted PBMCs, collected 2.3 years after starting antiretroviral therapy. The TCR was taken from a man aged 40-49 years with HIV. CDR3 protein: CASSAQGSGSGNTIYF. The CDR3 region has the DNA TGTGCCAGTAGTGCTCAGGGGAGTGGCTCTGGAAACACCATATATTTT.